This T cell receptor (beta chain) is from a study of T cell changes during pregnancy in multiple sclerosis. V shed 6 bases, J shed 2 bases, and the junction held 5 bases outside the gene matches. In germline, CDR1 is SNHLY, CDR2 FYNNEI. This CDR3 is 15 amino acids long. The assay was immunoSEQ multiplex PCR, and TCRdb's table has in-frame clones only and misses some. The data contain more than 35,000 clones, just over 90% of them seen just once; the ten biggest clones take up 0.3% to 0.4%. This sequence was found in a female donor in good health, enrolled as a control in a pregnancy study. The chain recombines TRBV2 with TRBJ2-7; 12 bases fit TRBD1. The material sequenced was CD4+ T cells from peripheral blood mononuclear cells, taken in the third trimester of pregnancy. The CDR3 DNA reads TGTGCCAGCAGCGCCGGGACAGGGGGCGCCTACGAGCAGTACTTC. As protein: CASSAGTGGAYEQYF.